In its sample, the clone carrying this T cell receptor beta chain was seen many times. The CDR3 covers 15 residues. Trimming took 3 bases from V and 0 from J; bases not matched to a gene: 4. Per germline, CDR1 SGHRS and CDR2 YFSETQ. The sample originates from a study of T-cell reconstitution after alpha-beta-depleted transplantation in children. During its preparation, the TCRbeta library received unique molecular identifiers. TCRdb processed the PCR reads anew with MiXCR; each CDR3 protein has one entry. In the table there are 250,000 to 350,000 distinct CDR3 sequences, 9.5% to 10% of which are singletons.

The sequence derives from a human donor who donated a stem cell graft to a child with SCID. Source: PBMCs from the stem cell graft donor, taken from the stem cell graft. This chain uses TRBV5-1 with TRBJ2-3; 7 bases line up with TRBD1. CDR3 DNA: TGCGCCAGCAGCTCAATGACAGGGAGCACAGATACGCAGTATTTT. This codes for CASSSMTGSTDTQYF. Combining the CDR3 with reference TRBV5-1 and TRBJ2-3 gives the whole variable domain KAGVTQTPRYLIKTRGQQVTLSCSPISGHRSVSWYQQTPGQGLQFLFEYFSETQRNKGNFPGRFSGRQFSNSRSEMNVSTLELGDSALYLCASSSMTGSTDTQYFGPGTRLTVL.